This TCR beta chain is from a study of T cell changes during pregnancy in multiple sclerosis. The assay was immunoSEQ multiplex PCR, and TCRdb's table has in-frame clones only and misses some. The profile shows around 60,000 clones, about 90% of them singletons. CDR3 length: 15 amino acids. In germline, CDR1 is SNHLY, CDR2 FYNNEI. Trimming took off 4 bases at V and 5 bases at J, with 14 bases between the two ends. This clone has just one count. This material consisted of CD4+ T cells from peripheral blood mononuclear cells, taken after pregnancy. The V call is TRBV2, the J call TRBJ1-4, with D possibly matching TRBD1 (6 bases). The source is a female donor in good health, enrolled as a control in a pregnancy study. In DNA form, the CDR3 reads TGTGCCAGCAGTGCGTTCAGGGGTTCGAATGAAAAACTGTTTTTT. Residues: CASSAFRGSNEKLFF.